This TCR beta chain was captured in a study of low-dose radiotherapy and immunotherapy resistance in tumors. Study-level background: Intravenous nivolumab 240 mg every two weeks plus ipilimumab 1 mg/kg every six weeks was given to patients. Aspirin was taken orally by patients at 300 mg daily for four cycles from cycle 1 day 1.

This clonotype has ten or more counts. TRAV- and TRBV-specific primers primed first-strand cDNA, covering alpha and beta chains. Using a constant-region primer together with a V-primer adapter, TCRs were subjected to 15 to 25 PCR cycles of amplification. The isolated mRNA underwent amplification through in vitro transcription. TCRdb reanalysed the reads using MiXCR and keeps one entry per CDR3 protein. The table records about 82,000 distinct CDR3 sequences, approximately 20% of them present only once. As for time point: before trial treatment. Administered to the donors were nivolumab, ipilimumab, aspirin, low-dose cyclophosphamide and low-dose radiotherapy. Losses at the gene ends were 0 bases for V and 2 bases for J; bases not matched to a gene: 5. The CDR3 covers 16 residues. In germline, CDR1 is SGHNT, CDR2 YYREEE (reference sequence).

The receptor was derived from a male donor with prostate cancer. The sequences come from PBMCs, collected before treatment. The V gene is TRBV5-4, the J gene TRBJ2-7; 10 bases align to TRBD2. The CDR3: CASSLGGTSAAYEQYF. CDR3 sequence (DNA): TGTGCCAGCAGCTTGGGTGGGACTAGCGCGGCCTACGAGCAGTACTTC. Full variable domain (missing parts from reference TRBV5-4 and TRBJ2-7): ETGVTQSPTHLIKTRGQQVTLRCSSQSGHNTVSWYQQALGQGPQFIFQYYREEENGRGNFPPRFSGLQFPNYSSELNVNALELDDSALYLCASSLGGTSAAYEQYFGPGTRLTVT.